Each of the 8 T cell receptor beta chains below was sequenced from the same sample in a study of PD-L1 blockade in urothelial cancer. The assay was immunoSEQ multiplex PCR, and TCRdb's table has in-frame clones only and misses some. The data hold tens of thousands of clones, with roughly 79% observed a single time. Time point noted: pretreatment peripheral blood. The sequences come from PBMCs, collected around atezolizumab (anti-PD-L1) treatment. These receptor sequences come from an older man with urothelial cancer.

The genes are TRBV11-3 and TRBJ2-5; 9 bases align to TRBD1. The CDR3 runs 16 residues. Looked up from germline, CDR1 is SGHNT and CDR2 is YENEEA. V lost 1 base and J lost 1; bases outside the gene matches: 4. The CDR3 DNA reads TGTGCCAGCAGCTTAGGGACAGGGGACCTCCAAGAGACCCAGTACTTC. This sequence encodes CASSLGTGDLQETQYF.

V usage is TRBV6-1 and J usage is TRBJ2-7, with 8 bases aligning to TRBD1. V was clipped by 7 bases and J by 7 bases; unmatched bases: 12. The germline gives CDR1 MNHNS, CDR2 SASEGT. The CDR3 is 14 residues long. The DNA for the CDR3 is TGTGCCAGCACGGAACTCCAGGGGGCGGGAGAGCAGTACTTC. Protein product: CASTELQGAGEQYF.

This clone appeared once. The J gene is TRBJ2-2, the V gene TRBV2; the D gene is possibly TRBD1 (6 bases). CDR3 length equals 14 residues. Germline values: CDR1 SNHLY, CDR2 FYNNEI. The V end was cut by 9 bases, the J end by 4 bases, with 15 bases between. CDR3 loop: CASLGGVRTGELFF. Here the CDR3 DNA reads TGTGCCAGTCTAGGGGGAGTCCGCACCGGGGAGCTGTTTTTT. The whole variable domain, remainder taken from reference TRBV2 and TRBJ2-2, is EPEVTQTPSHQVTQMGQEVILRCVPISNHLYFYWYRQILGQKVEFLVSFYNNEISEKSEIFDDQFSVERPDGSNFTLKIRSTKLEDSAMYFCASLGGVRTGELFFGEGSRLTVL.

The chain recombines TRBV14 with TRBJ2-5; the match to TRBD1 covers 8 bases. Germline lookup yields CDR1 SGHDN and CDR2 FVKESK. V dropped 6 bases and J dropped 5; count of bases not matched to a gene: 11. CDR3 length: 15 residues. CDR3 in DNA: TGTGCCAGCAGTTCGGGACAGGATCATCTGGAGACCCAGTACTTC. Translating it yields CASSSGQDHLETQYF.

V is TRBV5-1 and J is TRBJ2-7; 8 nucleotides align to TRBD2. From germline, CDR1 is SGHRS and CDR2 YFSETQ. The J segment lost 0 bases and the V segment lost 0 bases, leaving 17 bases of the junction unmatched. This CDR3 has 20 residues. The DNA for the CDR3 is TGCGCCAGCAGCTTGGCGGGGGGGGGCGACAGACACTCCCCCTCCTACGAGCAGTACTTC. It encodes CASSLAGGGDRHSPSYEQYF.

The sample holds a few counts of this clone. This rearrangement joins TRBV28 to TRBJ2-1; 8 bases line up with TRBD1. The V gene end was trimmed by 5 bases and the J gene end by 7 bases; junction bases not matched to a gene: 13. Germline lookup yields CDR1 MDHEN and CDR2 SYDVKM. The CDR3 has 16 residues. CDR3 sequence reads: CASSPWPRTGRNEQFF. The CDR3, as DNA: TGTGCCAGCAGTCCTTGGCCCCGGACAGGGCGAAATGAGCAGTTCTTC. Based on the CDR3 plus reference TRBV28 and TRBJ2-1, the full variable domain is DVKVTQSSRYLVKRTGEKVFLECVQDMDHENMFWYRQDPGLGLRLIYFSYDVKMKEKGDIPEGYSVSREKKERFSLILESASTNQTSMYLCASSPWPRTGRNEQFFGPGTRLTVL.

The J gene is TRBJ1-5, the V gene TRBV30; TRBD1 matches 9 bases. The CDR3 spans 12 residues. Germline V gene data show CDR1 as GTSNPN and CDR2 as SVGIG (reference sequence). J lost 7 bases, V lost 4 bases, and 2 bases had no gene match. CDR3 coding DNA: TGTGCCTGGAACAGGGGGCTACAGCCCCAGCATTTT. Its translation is CAWNRGLQPQHF.

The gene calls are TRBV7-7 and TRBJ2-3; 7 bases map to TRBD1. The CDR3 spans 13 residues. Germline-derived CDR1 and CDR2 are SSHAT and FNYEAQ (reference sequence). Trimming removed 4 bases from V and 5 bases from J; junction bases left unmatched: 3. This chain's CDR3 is CASSSDREDTQYF. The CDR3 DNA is TGTGCCAGCAGCTCCGACAGGGAAGATACGCAGTATTTT.